What follows are 32 T cell receptor beta chains derived from one specimen sequenced in a study of human T cells and chemical hapten exposure. TCRdb analysed the RACE reads with MiXCR anew, one entry per CDR3 protein. The sample lists around 52,000 distinct CDR3 sequences; 9.3% were seen once. Time point reported: patch test 1, 2 weeks after DPC sensitization. Sample treatment: therapeutic diphenylcyclopropenone sensitization with weekly scalp DPC. The specimen comprised whole blood, sampled in connection with sensitization to the hapten diphenylcyclopropenone (DPC). The source of these receptors is a middle-aged woman with alopecia areata. Some clones in this sample may be carry-over from other donors' samples.

There are a few counts of this clonotype. This chain uses TRBV9 with TRBJ2-4; TRBD2 matches 7 bases. V shed 0 bases and J 5 bases; nucleotides not matched to a gene: 8. Germline CDR1 SGDLS, CDR2 YYNGEE. This CDR3 is built from 16 residues. In DNA form, the CDR3 reads TGTGCCAGCAGCGTAGAAGCTGGGGGGGACCAAAACATTCAGTACTTC. This sequence encodes CASSVEAGGDQNIQYF.

This clonotype has a count of ten or more. V usage is TRBV6-1 and J usage is TRBJ2-2; D gene uncertain. The CDR3 is made up of 12 amino acids. V dropped 6 bases and J dropped 6 bases, with 8 bases sitting between them. Germline lookup yields CDR1 MNHNS and CDR2 SASEGT. This chain's CDR3 is CASRDGAGELFF. CDR3 sequence (DNA): TGTGCCAGCAGGGATGGCGCCGGGGAGCTGTTTTTT.

The CDR3 loop is CASSTGGGVIEKLFF. CDR3 nucleotide sequence: TGTGCCAGCAGCACAGGGGGGGGAGTGATAGAAAAACTGTTTTTT. V usage is TRBV7-2 and J usage is TRBJ1-4, with 8 bases lining up with TRBD1. With V trimmed by 5 bases and J by 8 bases, 10 bases remained unmatched. In germline, CDR1 is SGHTA, CDR2 FQGNSA. The CDR3 has 15 residues.

This clonotype was detected many times. The chain is built from TRBV12-3 or TRBV12-4 and TRBJ2-1; 12 nucleotides agree with TRBD2. The ends lost 3 bases at V and 7 bases at J; junction bases unmatched: 4. The CDR3 extends over 15 amino acids. The CDR3, as DNA: TGTGCCAGCAGTTTTAGGACTAGCGGGGTGAATGAGCAGTTCTTC. This translates into CASSFRTSGVNEQFF.

This clonotype occurred many times. V gene TRBV6-6 combines with J gene TRBJ2-7; D perhaps matches TRBD1 (8 bases). The ends were cut back, 4 bases at V and 10 bases at J, with 20 bases in the middle. CDR3 length equals 14 residues. The V gene's germline CDR1 is MNHNY and CDR2 SVGAGI (reference sequence). Written as DNA, the CDR3 is TGTGCCAGCAGTTCCAGAGACAGGGGAGGGGACCAGTACTTC. It encodes CASSSRDRGGDQYF.

This clonotype was observed at least ten times. The chain uses TRBV20-1 and TRBJ2-7, with 7 bases matching TRBD1. Germline V CDR1 and CDR2: DFQATT, SNEGSKA (reference sequence). The CDR3 contains 16 residues. V was pared by 0 bases and J by 4 bases, with 12 bases of the junction left unmatched. Here the CDR3 DNA reads TGCAGTGCTAGAGATTCTTTTGGGCAGGGGGTTTACGAGCAGTACTTC. Protein product: CSARDSFGQGVYEQYF.

In its sample, this clonotype was seen a few times. The chain is built from TRBV5-1 and TRBJ2-3; tentatively, D is TRBD2 (5 bases). CDR3 length equals 13 residues. In germline, CDR1 is SGHRS, CDR2 YFSETQ. V lost 5 bases to trimming and J lost 6 bases, with 13 bases between them. The CDR3: CASRRVLGDTQYF. CDR3 DNA: TGCGCCAGCAGGAGGGTTTTAGGGGATACGCAGTATTTT. Full variable domain (outside the CDR3, taken from reference TRBV5-1 and TRBJ2-3): KAGVTQTPRYLIKTRGQQVTLSCSPISGHRSVSWYQQTPGQGLQFLFEYFSETQRNKGNFPGRFSGRQFSNSRSEMNVSTLELGDSALYLCASRRVLGDTQYFGPGTRLTVL.

This clonotype was detected many times. The J gene is TRBJ2-7, the V gene TRBV3-1, with D tentatively TRBD1 (5 bases). This CDR3 contains 15 residues. Trimming cost V 6 bases and J 0 bases, with 15 bases left between them. The germline V gene encodes CDR1 LGHDT and CDR2 YNNKEL (reference sequence). The CDR3 coding sequence is TGTGCCAGCAGGAGACAGACCTCGAGCTCCTACGAGCAGTACTTC. It codes for CASRRQTSSSYEQYF.

This clonotype was recorded at least ten times. The V gene is TRBV2, the J gene TRBJ2-3; D is perhaps TRBD2 (6 bases). This CDR3 is 13 amino acids long. Germline V CDR1 and CDR2: SNHLY, FYNNEI. The V gene lost 5 bases and the J gene lost 4 bases, with 10 bases spanning the gap. CDR3 in amino acids: CASSLRLADTQYF. The DNA of the CDR3 is TGTGCCAGCAGTCTTCGACTAGCAGATACGCAGTATTTT.

In this sample, this clonotype turned up many times. The rearrangement uses TRBV29-1 and TRBJ2-7; TRBD2 aligns across 8 bases. Unmatched junction bases numbered 17, after V lost 0 bases and J lost 7 bases. The CDR3 totals 17 residues. Germline lookup yields CDR1 SQVTM and CDR2 ANQGSEA. The CDR3 loop reads CSVEDLSAGGGSPEQYF. The CDR3 coding sequence is TGCAGCGTTGAAGACCTCTCGGCAGGCGGGGGGTCCCCGGAGCAGTACTTC.

Only a few counts were recorded for this clonotype. The rearrangement uses TRBV20-1 and TRBJ2-1; TRBD1 is a possible D gene (5 bases). This CDR3 comprises 12 residues. Germline V gene lookup returns CDR1 DFQATT and CDR2 SNEGSKA (reference sequence). Trimming pared 4 bases from V and 2 bases from J, leaving 6 bases between. As DNA, the CDR3 is TGCAGTGCTACAGGGCCCTACAATGAGCAGTTCTTC. Amino acid sequence: CSATGPYNEQFF.

In the case of this clonotype: This is likely a read error, given that the CDR3 carries no conserved phenylalanine or tryptophan at its end. V and J are TRBV12-3 or TRBV12-4 and TRBJ1-1; D might be TRBD1 (5 bases). The ends were cut back, 0 bases at V and 6 bases at J, with 8 bases in the middle. This CDR3 contains 13 residues. The CDR3 protein is CASSLAGTAEAFS. DNA for the CDR3: TGTGCCAGCAGTTTAGCGGGGACGGCTGAAGCTTTCTCT.

The sample holds a few counts of this clonotype. This chain uses TRBV25-1 with TRBJ1-5, with no clear D. This CDR3 region has 14 residues. CDR1 and CDR2 (germline): MGHDK, SYGVNS. V lost 4 bases, J lost 3 bases, and 10 bases lay in between. CDR3: CASSGATANQPQHF. CDR3 in DNA: TGTGCCAGCAGTGGAGCGACTGCCAATCAGCCCCAGCATTTT.

The sample holds many counts of this clonotype. The J gene is TRBJ1-2, the V gene TRBV7-3, with D uncertain. The CDR3 sequence is 12 residues long. Germline CDR1 SGHTA, CDR2 FQGTGA. The ends were cut back, 5 bases at V and 7 bases at J, with 11 bases in the middle. The CDR3 DNA sequence: TGTGCCAGCAGCCTTAGGACCTTTGGCTACACCTTC. Amino acids: CASSLRTFGYTF.

This clonotype was seen repeatedly, ten times or more. This chain joins TRBV24-1 and TRBJ2-5; TRBD1 might be the D (5 bases). The CDR3 runs 14 residues. Germline loops: CDR1 KGHDR, CDR2 SFDVKD. Trimming removed 4 bases at V and 4 bases at J, with 12 bases between. The CDR3 DNA reads TGTGCCACCAGTGACGCGACAGCCTCAGAGACCCAGTACTTC. Translating it yields CATSDATASETQYF.

This clonotype has just a few counts. V is TRBV29-1 and J is TRBJ1-2; the D gene is possibly TRBD1 (6 bases). V lost 3 bases, J lost 1 base, and 9 bases lay in between. The CDR3 consists of 13 residues. Germline loops: CDR1 SQVTM, CDR2 ANQGSEA. The CDR3 DNA reads as TGCAGCGTTGAGCGGACAGTTAACTATGGCTACACCTTC. It translates to CSVERTVNYGYTF. The full variable domain, completed using reference TRBV29-1 and TRBJ1-2, is SAVISQKPSRDICQRGTSLTIQCQVDSQVTMMFWYRQQPGQSLTLIATANQGSEATYESGFVIDKFPISRPNLTFSTLTVSNMSPEDSSIYLCSVERTVNYGYTFGSGTRLTVV.

This clonotype was counted at least ten times. This rearrangement joins TRBV5-4 to TRBJ2-6, with 8 bases that match TRBD2. The trim removed 1 base at V and 2 bases at J, leaving 2 bases unmatched. The germline gives CDR1 SGHNT, CDR2 YYREEE (reference sequence). The CDR3 sequence is 16 residues long. In DNA, the CDR3 is TGTGCCAGCAGCTTGACGCGGGGGGCTGGGGCCAACGTCCTGACTTTC. The encoded protein is CASSLTRGAGANVLTF. The full variable domain, completed using reference TRBV5-4 and TRBJ2-6, is ETGVTQSPTHLIKTRGQQVTLRCSSQSGHNTVSWYQQALGQGPQFIFQYYREEENGRGNFPPRFSGLQFPNYSSELNVNALELDDSALYLCASSLTRGAGANVLTFGAGSRLTVL.

Many counts were recorded for this clonotype. The chain combines TRBV5-1 with TRBJ2-5; D is undetermined. Germline-derived CDR1 and CDR2 are SGHRS and YFSETQ. The length of the CDR3 is 13 residues. V was clipped by 0 bases and J by 4 bases, with 7 bases between them. CDR3 sequence reads: CASSLGPVETQYF. The CDR3 nucleotides are TGCGCCAGCAGCTTGGGGCCGGTAGAGACCCAGTACTTC.

A word on this clonotype: This may be a read error: a much more frequent sequence differs by one nucleotide. The chain employs TRBV4-2 and TRBJ2-1; 10 bases line up with TRBD2. V dropped 7 bases and J dropped 5; count of bases not matched to a gene: 8. Looked up from germline, CDR1 is LGHNA and CDR2 is YNFKEQ. CDR3 length: 15 amino acids. The CDR3, as DNA: TGTGCCAGCAACCACGTAGCGGGGGGAAACAATGAGCAGTTCTTC. Residues: CASNHVAGGNNEQFF.

This clonotype was seen repeatedly, ten times or more. The J gene is TRBJ1-3, the V gene TRBV5-6, with D uncertain. Per germline, CDR1 SGHDT and CDR2 YYEEEE. Trimming shortened V by 4 bases and J by 2 bases, and 10 bases separated the two germline ends. The CDR3 has 14 residues. The CDR3 loop reads CASSRGKAGNTIYF. In nucleotides, the CDR3 is TGTGCCAGCAGCCGAGGGAAAGCTGGAAACACCATATATTTT.

This clonotype showed up many times. The chain joins TRBV19 to TRBJ2-7, with D perhaps matching TRBD1 or TRBD2 (6 bases each). V was pared by 10 bases and J by 3 bases, with 19 bases between. This CDR3 comprises 14 residues. CDR1 LNHDA and CDR2 SQIVND come from the germline V gene (reference sequence). CDR3 protein: CATGTWAGDYEQYF. CDR3 nucleotides: TGTGCCACCGGGACTTGGGCAGGGGACTACGAGCAGTACTTC.

This clonotype was counted at least ten times. J is TRBJ1-1 and V is TRBV29-1; unclear D gene. Germline V CDR1 and CDR2: SQVTM, ANQGSEA. Trimming took off 0 bases at V and 1 base at J, with 12 bases between the two ends. CDR3 length: 15 amino acids. Written as DNA, the CDR3 is TGCAGCGTTGAAGATACGGATGTGGGGAACACTGAAGCTTTCTTT. Protein product: CSVEDTDVGNTEAFF.

In its sample, this clonotype was seen many times. The J gene is TRBJ2-1, the V gene TRBV7-6; 7 positions agree with TRBD2. The germline V gene encodes CDR1 SGHVS and CDR2 FNYEAQ. V was pared by 3 bases and J by 4 bases, with 9 bases of the junction left unmatched. The CDR3 runs to 16 residues. In DNA, the CDR3 is TGTGCCAGCAGCTTCAATTCGGGGGGAAGGTACAATGAGCAGTTCTTC. Its translation: CASSFNSGGRYNEQFF.

V and J are TRBV20-1 and TRBJ1-5, with a tentative D call TRBD1 (5 bases). V was clipped by 3 bases and J by 3 bases, with 12 bases between them. This CDR3 region has 14 residues. Per the germline V gene, CDR1 is DFQATT and CDR2 is SNEGSKA (reference sequence). CDR3 amino acids: CSASRDDFNQPQHF. DNA of the CDR3: TGCAGTGCTAGCAGGGATGATTTCAATCAGCCCCAGCATTTT.

This chain links TRBV6-5 with TRBJ2-5; 8 bases align to TRBD1. The trim removed 10 bases at V and 4 bases at J, leaving 5 bases unmatched. This CDR3 has 12 amino acids. Germline V lookup: CDR1 MNHEY, CDR2 SVGAGI. The DNA of the CDR3 is TGTGCCACGGGACAGGCGGGAGAGACCCAGTACTTC. This gives the protein CATGQAGETQYF.

This clonotype was seen repeatedly, ten times or more. The V and J genes are TRBV7-9 and TRBJ1-2; 9 bases align to TRBD1. Per the germline V gene, CDR1 is SEHNR and CDR2 is FQNEAQ (reference sequence). The CDR3 length is 13 residues. V shed 5 bases and J 8 bases; nucleotides not matched to a gene: 6. The chain's CDR3 is CASSLGQGDGYTF. CDR3 sequence (DNA): TGTGCCAGCAGCCTGGGACAGGGAGACGGCTACACCTTC.

This rearrangement joins TRBV4-1 to TRBJ2-2; D may be TRBD1 (6 bases). From germline, CDR1 is MGHRA and CDR2 YSYEKL. CDR3 size: 15 residues. V was pared by 4 bases and J by 4 bases, with 13 bases between. CDR3: CASSPSTGPTGELFF. The CDR3 coding sequence is TGCGCCAGCAGCCCGTCGACAGGCCCCACCGGGGAGCTGTTTTTT.

V is TRBV10-3 and J is TRBJ1-1; possible D gene TRBD1, 5 bases. This CDR3 contains 14 residues. V was pared by 6 bases and J by 5 bases, with 16 bases between. Germline V CDR1 and CDR2: ENHRY, SYGVKD. The CDR3 loop reads CAIRSLGRGTEAFF. CDR3 nucleotide sequence: TGTGCCATCAGGAGTCTGGGGCGTGGAACTGAAGCTTTCTTT.

This clonotype showed up just a few times. The CDR3 bases are TGTGCCAGCAGCTCCCCTCTACAAGAGACCCAGTACTTC. This codes for CASSSPLQETQYF. The chain combines TRBV5-4 with TRBJ2-5; D gene unclear. The CDR3 is 13 residues long. CDR1 SGHNT and CDR2 YYREEE come from the germline V gene (reference sequence). V was trimmed by 3 bases and J by 2 bases, leaving 8 bases between them.

This clonotype was detected only a few times. The rearrangement links TRBV6-5 to TRBJ1-2, with 8 nucleotides matching TRBD1. V shed 6 bases and J 4 bases; nucleotides not matched to a gene: 4. Germline V gene lookup returns CDR1 MNHEY and CDR2 SVGAGI. The CDR3 sequence is 13 residues long. CDR3 sequence reads: CASRETGGYGYTF. DNA of the CDR3: TGTGCCAGCAGGGAAACAGGGGGCTATGGCTACACCTTC.

The CDR3 nucleotides read TGTGCCTGGAGGGGACTGCCAGAGACCCAGTACTTC. Translated: CAWRGLPETQYF. The rearrangement uses TRBV30 and TRBJ2-5, with TRBD2 as a possible D gene (6 bases). The germline V gene encodes CDR1 GTSNPN and CDR2 SVGIG (reference sequence). The CDR3 runs 12 residues. Trimming cost V 3 bases and J 4 bases, with 9 bases left between them.

This clonotype has ten or more counts. J is TRBJ2-3 and V is TRBV5-1; the D is unclear. This CDR3 spans 16 amino acids. Germline V CDR1 and CDR2: SGHRS, YFSETQ. Trimming took off 0 bases at V and 3 bases at J, with 14 bases between the two ends. The CDR3 DNA follows: TGCGCCAGCAGCTTGGGCGCGAGCCTGAGGACAGATACGCAGTATTTT. Translated, it gives CASSLGASLRTDTQYF.